The source of this T cell receptor (beta chain) is a study of blood T cell repertoires in COVID-19. This table comes from immunoSEQ multiplex PCR, and its TCRdb copy is limited to in-frame clones, with some not included. The table lists under 95,000 clones, 70% to 90% of them singletons, with roughly 10% in the top ten. The germline CDR1 and CDR2 sequences are LGHNA and YSLEER. V shed 0 bases, J shed 7 bases, and the junction held 10 bases outside the gene matches. This CDR3 spans 17 amino acids. The sequence derives from a human donor in a cohort sampled during active COVID-19. Sequences were obtained from peripheral blood. This chain links TRBV4-3 with TRBJ2-1; 9 nucleotides match TRBD2. CDR3 nucleotides: TGCGCCAGCAGCCAAGATTGGGTTAGCGGGGGAGGAAATGAGCAGTTCTTC. Protein product: CASSQDWVSGGGNEQFF.